Sequencing of this T cell receptor (beta chain) was carried out in a study of shared clonotypes between healthy human individuals. V dropped 1 base and J dropped 0 bases, with 8 bases sitting between them. Germline lookup yields CDR1 SGHRS and CDR2 YFSETQ. This CDR3 comprises 14 residues. Study-wide findings and caveats: Although depth was large, rarefaction showed that sequencing of the sorted subsets was incomplete.

TCRdb's copy holds only in-frame clones and misses some; the assay was immunoSEQ multiplex PCR. The sample contains over a million clones, roughly 96% of which appear only once. Worth noting for this clone: What it binds is unknown.

The receptor was derived from a man aged 25-40 years in good health. Source material: naive CD4+ T cells sorted from blood. As for subset: CD45RA+ positively selected. The genes are TRBV5-1 and TRBJ2-7, with D unclear. The CDR3 is CASSLSESSYEQYF. The CDR3 DNA reads as TGCGCCAGCAGCTTGTCAGAGAGCTCCTACGAGCAGTACTTC.